The next 17 T cell receptor beta chains were all read from a single sample in a study of identical twins. In TCRdb, the 5' RACE reads were re-called with MiXCR into one record per CDR3 protein. In the table there are about 690,000 distinct CDR3 sequences, roughly 6.2% of which are singletons. The sequenced material came from naive T cells sorted from blood. The receptor source for this set is a man between 18 and 29 years old in good health.

This clonotype was seen repeatedly, ten times or more. The chain recombines TRBV25-1 with TRBJ1-2; D is uncertain. The germline V and J ends were trimmed by 6 bases and 1 base, with 9 bases remaining between them. Germline CDR1 MGHDK, CDR2 SYGVNS. CDR3 size: 13 residues. The CDR3 loop is CASRDGYNYGYTF. CDR3 DNA sequence: TGTGCCAGCAGGGACGGCTATAACTATGGCTACACCTTC.

The table lists this clonotype with many counts. The rearrangement joins TRBV20-1 to TRBJ2-1, with D tentatively TRBD2 (5 bases). This CDR3 comprises 16 residues. V was cut by 1 base and J by 5 bases, with 18 bases left in between. CDR1 DFQATT and CDR2 SNEGSKA come from the germline V gene (reference sequence). Written as DNA, the CDR3 is TGCAGTGCTAGAGTAGAGTTGGGAGCCGGAAACAATGAGCAGTTCTTC. Encoded protein: CSARVELGAGNNEQFF.

This clonotype was seen repeatedly, ten times or more. The J gene is TRBJ2-3, the V gene TRBV12-3 or TRBV12-4; TRBD1 agrees at 12 bases. V trimming: 6 bases; J trimming: 5 bases; junction bases outside the gene matches: 12. The CDR3 is 17 amino acids. CDR3 protein: CASRSTGTGGSRDTQYF. For the CDR3, the DNA is TGTGCCAGCAGGTCCACCGGGACAGGGGGCTCTAGAGATACGCAGTATTTT.

Many counts were recorded for this clonotype. The chain uses TRBV7-2 and TRBJ1-1; D is uncertain. The CDR3 has 15 residues. The V end lost 4 bases, the J end lost 4 bases, and 16 bases lay between the germline ends. Looked up from germline, CDR1 is SGHTA and CDR2 is FQGNSA. The CDR3 sequence is CASSYDTLRTTEAFF. CDR3 coding DNA: TGTGCCAGCAGCTACGATACACTACGGACCACTGAAGCTTTCTTT.

The chain recombines TRBV28 with TRBJ2-5; D possibly matches TRBD1 or TRBD2 (5 bases each). The germline gives CDR1 MDHEN, CDR2 SYDVKM. Trimming shortened V by 3 bases and J by 5 bases, and 13 bases separated the two germline ends. The CDR3 spans 14 residues. The CDR3 here is CASSFFGAGETQYF. The DNA of the CDR3 is TGTGCCAGCAGTTTCTTCGGGGCCGGTGAGACCCAGTACTTC.

The table lists this clonotype with many counts. The rearrangement links TRBV20-1 to TRBJ1-4; no firm D call. Germline assignment: CDR1 DFQATT and CDR2 SNEGSKA (reference sequence). The V end lost 2 bases, the J end lost 7 bases, and 5 bases lay between the germline ends. This CDR3 comprises 11 residues. The CDR3 is CSARLAEKLFF. The DNA for the CDR3 is TGCAGTGCTAGATTGGCTGAAAAACTGTTTTTT.

This clonotype came up many times. This chain links TRBV12-3 or TRBV12-4 with TRBJ1-2, with D tentatively TRBD1 (6 bases). V lost 4 bases to trimming and J lost 6 bases, with 15 bases between them. The CDR3 is 14 residues long. The CDR3 DNA reads as TGTGCCAGCAGTTCGACTGGGACATTTGATGGCTACACCTTC. It specifies CASSSTGTFDGYTF.

The V call is TRBV29-1, the J call TRBJ1-3; D might be TRBD1 (5 bases). The CDR3 is 13 amino acids. Between the trimmed V and J ends, which lost 6 bases and 4 bases, there was a span of 13 bases. From germline, CDR1 is SQVTM and CDR2 ANQGSEA. CDR3 nucleotide sequence: TGCAGCGTGAACTGGCCAGGGGGAAACACCATATATTTT. Residues: CSVNWPGGNTIYF.

This clonotype was observed many times. This rearrangement joins TRBV7-2 to TRBJ2-5, with unresolved D. Germline V gene lookup returns CDR1 SGHTA and CDR2 FQGNSA. This CDR3 region has 14 residues. With 1 base removed from V and 4 bases from J, the gap between germline ends came to 10 bases. This CDR3 is CASSLVGLLETQYF. The CDR3 bases are TGTGCCAGCAGCTTAGTCGGCCTTCTAGAGACCCAGTACTTC.

This chain uses TRBV19 with TRBJ2-3; weak D call: TRBD2 (5 bases). Trimming left V 3 bases short and J 4 bases short, with 11 bases between. Germline CDR1 LNHDA, CDR2 SQIVND (reference sequence). The CDR3 spans 14 residues. The DNA of the CDR3 is TGTGCCAGTAGTATCCGGGATCAGTCAGATACGCAGTATTTT. Its protein product is CASSIRDQSDTQYF. Complete variable domain (other parts from reference TRBV19 and TRBJ2-3): DGGITQSPKYLFRKEGQNVTLSCEQNLNHDAMYWYRQDPGQGLRLIYYSQIVNDFQKGDIAEGYSVSREKKESFPLTVTSAQKNPTAFYLCASSIRDQSDTQYFGPGTRLTVL.

V is TRBV7-9 and J is TRBJ1-2; D is uncertain. The V end lost 1 base, the J end lost 6 bases, and 6 bases lay between the germline ends. Germline V gives CDR1 SEHNR, CDR2 FQNEAQ (reference sequence). The CDR3 totals 12 residues. DNA of the CDR3: TGTGCCAGCAGCTTAGTGGCAGATGGCTACACCTTC. Translation: CASSLVADGYTF.

On this clonotype: With a much larger clone just one base away, this may be a read error. V usage is TRBV5-6 and J usage is TRBJ1-1; 11 nucleotides agree with TRBD1. There are 15 residues in the CDR3. CDR1 and CDR2 from the germline V gene are SGHDT and YYEEEE. The CDR3 loop is CTSSLGGTGGTEAFF. CDR3 DNA: TGTACCAGCAGCTTGGGAGGGACAGGGGGAACTGAAGCTTTCTTT.

In this sample, this clonotype turned up a few times. The chain has TRBV28 and TRBJ2-7, with D perhaps TRBD2 (5 bases). The CDR3 loop spans 14 amino acids. V lost 3 bases and J lost 5, with 14 bases in between. Germline CDR1 is MDHEN and CDR2 is SYDVKM. The DNA of the CDR3 is TGTGCCAGCAGTTTTCGCCTAGCATTAAACGAGCAGTACTTC. Amino acid sequence: CASSFRLALNEQYF.

The chain joins TRBV28 to TRBJ2-3; 7 positions match TRBD2. Germline V CDR1 and CDR2: MDHEN, SYDVKM. This CDR3 contains 14 residues. Unmatched junction bases numbered 4, after V lost 6 bases and J lost 1 base. In DNA form, the CDR3 reads TGTGCCAGCAGACAAACTAGCGGCACAGATACGCAGTATTTT. Protein: CASRQTSGTDTQYF.

Ten or more counts support this clonotype. The chain uses TRBV7-9 and TRBJ2-3, with D unresolved. Between the trimmed V and J ends, which lost 1 base and 2 bases, there was a span of 7 bases. The CDR3 consists of 14 residues. The germline CDR1 and CDR2 sequences are SEHNR and FQNEAQ (reference sequence). CDR3: CASSLDAPTDTQYF. The CDR3 DNA sequence: TGTGCCAGCAGCTTAGATGCCCCCACAGATACGCAGTATTTT.

This clonotype has a handful of counts. V and J are TRBV7-2 and TRBJ2-5, with 14 nucleotides matching TRBD2. V lost 0 bases, J lost 5 bases, and 5 bases stayed unmatched. Germline lookup yields CDR1 SGHTA and CDR2 FQGNSA. The CDR3 totals 17 residues. The CDR3 loop is CASSLARLAGGRETQYF. The CDR3 region has the DNA TGTGCCAGCAGCTTAGCCCGACTAGCGGGAGGGCGGGAGACCCAGTACTTC. The full variable domain, with the rest looked up from reference TRBV7-2 and TRBJ2-5, is GAGVSQSPSNKVTEKGKDVELRCDPISGHTALYWYRQSLGQGLEFLIYFQGNSAPDKSGLPSDRFSAERTGGSVSTLTIQRTQQEDSAVYLCASSLARLAGGRETQYFGPGTRLLVL.

Many counts were recorded for this clonotype. The chain employs TRBV12-3 or TRBV12-4 and TRBJ1-3, with D unclear. The V end lost 6 bases, the J end lost 3 bases, and 12 bases lay between the germline ends. The CDR3 covers 14 residues. As DNA, the CDR3 is TGTGCCAGCAGGCATCTGGGTTTTGGAAACACCATATATTTT. Translating it yields CASRHLGFGNTIYF.